This T cell receptor beta chain derives from a study of blood T cell repertoires in COVID-19. The CDR3 extends over 14 amino acids. The V and J ends lost 1 base and 4 bases respectively, with 11 bases between them. Germline lookup yields CDR1 SGHVS and CDR2 FNYEAQ. Original processing methods: Nucleated cell counts were estimated from reference gene primer amplification. Sequencing was performed with immunoSEQ multiplex PCR; in TCRdb, only in-frame clones are kept and a portion is missing. V and J calls and clone size are copied from that table; D and trimming were computed from the DNA. This sample has about 200,000 clones, with around 87% found just once.

V and J are TRBV7-6 and TRBJ2-7; D uncertain. The receptor's source is a man between 60 and 70 years old with acute or convalescent COVID-19. Input material: peripheral blood. The CDR3 sequence: CASSLGPVVYEQYF. The CDR3, as DNA: TGTGCCAGCAGCTTAGGTCCGGTCGTTTACGAGCAGTACTTC.